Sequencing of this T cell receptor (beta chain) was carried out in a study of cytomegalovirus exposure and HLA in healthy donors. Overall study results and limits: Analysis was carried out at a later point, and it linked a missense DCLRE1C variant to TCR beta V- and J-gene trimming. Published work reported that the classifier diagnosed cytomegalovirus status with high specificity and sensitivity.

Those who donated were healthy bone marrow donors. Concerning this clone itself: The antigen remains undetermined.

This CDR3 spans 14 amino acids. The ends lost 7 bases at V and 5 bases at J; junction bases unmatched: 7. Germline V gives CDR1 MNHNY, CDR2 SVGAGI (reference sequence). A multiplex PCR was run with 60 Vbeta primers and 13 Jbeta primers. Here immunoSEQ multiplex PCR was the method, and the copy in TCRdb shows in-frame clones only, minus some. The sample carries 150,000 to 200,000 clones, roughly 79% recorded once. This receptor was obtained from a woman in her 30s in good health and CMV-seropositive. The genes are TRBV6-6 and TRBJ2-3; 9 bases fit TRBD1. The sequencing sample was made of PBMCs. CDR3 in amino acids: CASTGTGLVDTQYF. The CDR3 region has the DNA TGTGCCAGCACGGGGACAGGGTTGGTAGATACGCAGTATTTT.